This T cell receptor (beta chain) was sequenced in a study of PD-1 blockade in classical Hodgkin lymphoma. Study-level results: Complete responders' baseline diversity resembled that of newly diagnosed patients.

Profiling relied on immunoSEQ multiplex PCR, and the TCRdb table lists in-frame clones only, not all of them. The sample shows fewer than 35,000 clones, roughly four fifths of them seen only once. The CDR3 totals 14 residues. The germline gives CDR1 LNHDA, CDR2 SQIVND (reference sequence). V was trimmed by 3 bases and J by 4 bases, leaving 9 bases between them. As for time point: cycle 4 day 1 (C4D1), after less than 7 weeks of nivolumab. All the patients suffered relapse after autologous stem cell transplantation, and brentuximab vedotin exposure differed. Points on this clone: Its antigen is not identified.

The chain employs TRBV19 and TRBJ2-2; possible D gene TRBD1, 5 bases. The specimen comprised peripheral blood mononuclear cells (PBMCs), sampled before the fourth cycle of nivolumab. This receptor was obtained from a human donor with classical Hodgkin lymphoma. The CDR3 nucleotides are TGTGCCAGTAGTATGGGGCGGACCACCGGGGAGCTGTTTTTT. Protein product: CASSMGRTTGELFF. The full variable domain, in which reference TRBV19 and TRBJ2-2 provide the parts outside the CDR3, is DGGITQSPKYLFRKEGQNVTLSCEQNLNHDAMYWYRQDPGQGLRLIYYSQIVNDFQKGDIAEGYSVSREKKESFPLTVTSAQKNPTAFYLCASSMGRTTGELFFGEGSRLTVL.